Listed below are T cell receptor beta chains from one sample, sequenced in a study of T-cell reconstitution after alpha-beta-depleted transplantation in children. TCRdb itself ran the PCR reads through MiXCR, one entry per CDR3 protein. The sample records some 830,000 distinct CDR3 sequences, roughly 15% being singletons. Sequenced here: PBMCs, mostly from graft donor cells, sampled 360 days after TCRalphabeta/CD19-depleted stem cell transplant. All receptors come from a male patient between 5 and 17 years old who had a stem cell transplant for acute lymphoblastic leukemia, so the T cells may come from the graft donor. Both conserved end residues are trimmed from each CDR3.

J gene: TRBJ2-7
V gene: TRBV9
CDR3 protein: ASSVGAGIVYEQY

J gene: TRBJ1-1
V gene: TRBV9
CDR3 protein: ASSVDRFPYPGTEAF

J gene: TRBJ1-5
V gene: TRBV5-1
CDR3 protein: ASSSQLGHQPQH

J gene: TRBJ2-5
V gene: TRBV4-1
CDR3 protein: ASSHRWGLETQY

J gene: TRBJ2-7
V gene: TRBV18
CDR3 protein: ATSLKGGARSTYEQY

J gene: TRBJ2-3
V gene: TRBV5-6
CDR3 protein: ASSAGTGRADTQY

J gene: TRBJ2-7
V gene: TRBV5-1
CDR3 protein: ASSGTRSDEQY

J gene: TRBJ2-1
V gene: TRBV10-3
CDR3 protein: AISGGGVGYNEQF

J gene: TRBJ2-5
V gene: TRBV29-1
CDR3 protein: SVEDLVLGETQY

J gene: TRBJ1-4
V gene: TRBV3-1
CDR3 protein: ASSPRRGQARNEKLF

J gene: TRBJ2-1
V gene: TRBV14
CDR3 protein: ASSQDLSRGPLGYNEQF

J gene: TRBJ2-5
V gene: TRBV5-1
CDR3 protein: ASSWSGGQETQY

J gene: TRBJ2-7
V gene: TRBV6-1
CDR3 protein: ASRGTGPAYEQY

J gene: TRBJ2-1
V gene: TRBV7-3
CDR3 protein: ASSLFSGSYNEQF

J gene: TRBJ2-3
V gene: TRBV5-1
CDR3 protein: ASRTLRDTDTQY

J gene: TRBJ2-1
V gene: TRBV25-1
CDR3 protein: ASSEGGNYNEQF

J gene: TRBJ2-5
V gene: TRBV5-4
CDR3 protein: ASSYTGEEETQY

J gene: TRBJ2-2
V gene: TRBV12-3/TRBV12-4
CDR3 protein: ASRSGTKNTGELF

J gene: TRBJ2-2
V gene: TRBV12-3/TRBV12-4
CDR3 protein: ASSPLAGPGELF

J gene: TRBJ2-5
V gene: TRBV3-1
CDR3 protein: ASSQGIQHTYQETQY

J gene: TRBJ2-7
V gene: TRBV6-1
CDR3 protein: ASSGTGLAGSPYEQY

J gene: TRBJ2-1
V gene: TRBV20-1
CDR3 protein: SARATFSGWGHNNEQF

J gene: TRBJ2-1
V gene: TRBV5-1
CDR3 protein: ASRTGKSYNEQF

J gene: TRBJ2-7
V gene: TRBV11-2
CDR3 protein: ASSALANAYEQY

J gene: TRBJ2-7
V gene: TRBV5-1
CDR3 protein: ASSPGGTISYEQY

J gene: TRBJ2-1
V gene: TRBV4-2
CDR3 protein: ASSQGPGILNEQF

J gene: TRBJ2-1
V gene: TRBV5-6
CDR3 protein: ASSFPSLASYNEQF

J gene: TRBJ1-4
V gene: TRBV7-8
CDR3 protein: ASSLPREKLF

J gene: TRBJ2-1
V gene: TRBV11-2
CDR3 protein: ASTLDPSYNEQF

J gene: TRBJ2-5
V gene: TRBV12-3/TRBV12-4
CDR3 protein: ASSRPWDRYQETQY

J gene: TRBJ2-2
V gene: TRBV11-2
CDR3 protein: ASSLNRVNTGELF

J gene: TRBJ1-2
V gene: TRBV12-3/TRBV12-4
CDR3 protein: ASTRLGVYTYGYT

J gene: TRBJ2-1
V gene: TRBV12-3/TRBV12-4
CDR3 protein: ASTPSQGTYNEQF

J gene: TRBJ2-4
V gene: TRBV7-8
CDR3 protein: ASSLLGTNIQY

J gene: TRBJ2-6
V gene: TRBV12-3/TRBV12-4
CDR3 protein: ASTFRPASGANVLT

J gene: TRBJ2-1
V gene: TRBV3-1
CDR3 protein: ASSPTSGSNEQF

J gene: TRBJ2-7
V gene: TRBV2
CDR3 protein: ASIQGRLEQY

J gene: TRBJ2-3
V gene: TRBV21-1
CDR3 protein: ASSKGGTSGTRKTDTQY

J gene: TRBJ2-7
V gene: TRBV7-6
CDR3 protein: ASSASPGLAGKQY

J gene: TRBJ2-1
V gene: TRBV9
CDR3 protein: ASSDTDEQF

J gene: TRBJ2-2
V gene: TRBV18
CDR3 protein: ASSPLPGLAWNTGELF

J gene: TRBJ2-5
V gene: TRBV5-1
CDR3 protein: ASSVGGPQETQY

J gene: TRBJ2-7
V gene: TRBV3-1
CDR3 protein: ASSHIGSSMGEQY

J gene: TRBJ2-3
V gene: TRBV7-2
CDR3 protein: ASSLLGGQPGDTQY

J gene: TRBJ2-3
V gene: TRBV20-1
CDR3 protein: SASGGQGADTQY